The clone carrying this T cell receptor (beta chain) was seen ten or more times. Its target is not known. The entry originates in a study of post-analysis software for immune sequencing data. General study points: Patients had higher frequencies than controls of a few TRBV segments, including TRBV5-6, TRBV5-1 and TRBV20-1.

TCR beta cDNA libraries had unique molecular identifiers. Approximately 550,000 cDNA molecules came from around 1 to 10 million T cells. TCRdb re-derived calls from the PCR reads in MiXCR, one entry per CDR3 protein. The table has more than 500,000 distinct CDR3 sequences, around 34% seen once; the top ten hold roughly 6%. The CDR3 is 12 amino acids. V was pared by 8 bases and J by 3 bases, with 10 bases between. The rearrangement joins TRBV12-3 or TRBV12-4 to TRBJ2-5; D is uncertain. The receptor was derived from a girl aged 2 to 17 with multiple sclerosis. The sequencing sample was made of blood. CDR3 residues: CASSPREETQYF. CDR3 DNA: TGTGCCAGCTCACCACGAGAAGAGACCCAGTACTTC.